This entry features one T cell receptor (beta chain) sequence. Antigen specificity is unknown. This sample was taken from a study of neoadjuvant anti-PD-1 for oral cavity cancer. Study outcomes and limitations: Post-treatment tumors with larger preexisting clones showed more shrinkage.

The data were produced by immunoSEQ multiplex PCR, yet TCRdb's version contains in-frame clones alone and is incomplete. This table holds 40,000 or so clones, about 36% found once. The time point: after neoadjuvant nivolumab, at surgical resection. J was trimmed by 8 bases and V by 7 bases; bases with no gene match: 10. The germline V gene encodes CDR1 LNHDA and CDR2 SQIVND (reference sequence). The CDR3 covers 15 residues. The source material was tumor tissue, sampled after nivolumab (anti-PD-1) treatment. The gene calls are TRBV19 and TRBJ1-4; 10 bases map to TRBD1. This TCR came from a person aged 35-79 years with oral cavity squamous cell carcinoma. The CDR3 sequence is CASTRPGQGREKLFF. CDR3 DNA: TGTGCCAGTACCCGACCGGGACAGGGGAGGGAAAAACTGTTTTTT.